These T cell receptor beta chains were read from a single sample in a study of regulatory and conventional T cells in RAG deficiency. Profiled with immunoSEQ multiplex PCR; TCRdb holds only in-frame clones, not every one. The sample gives roughly 28,000 clones, approximately 90% of which show up once; under 0.85% is in the top ten. The same sample was also studied in work on regulatory T cells.

The sequenced material came from Tregs sorted from blood. The receptors originated from a human donor in good health. CDR3s include the opening cysteine and the closing phenylalanine or tryptophan. D genes are given only for firm matches. The size entry is marked missing in some rows and otherwise reads once, few, many or a size class.

len: 14
abundance: few
d_gene: NA
v_gene: TRBV9
j_gene: TRBJ1-6
CDR3nt: TGTGCCAGCAGCGTAGAACCGGTCGGATCACCCCTCCACTTT
CDR3aa: CASSVEPVGSPLHF

len: 18
abundance: NA
d_gene: NA
v_gene: TRBV15
j_gene: TRBJ1-4
CDR3nt: TGTGCCACCAGCACCAACATAAGTGAAAGGGGGATAAATGAAAAACTGTTTTTT
CDR3aa: CATSTNISERGINEKLFF

len: 15
abundance: NA
d_gene: NA
v_gene: TRBV5-1
j_gene: TRBJ1-3
CDR3nt: TGCGCCAGCAGCTTGGAAGGGGCAGGTGGAAACACCATATATTTT
CDR3aa: CASSLEGAGGNTIYF

len: 12
abundance: once
d_gene: NA
v_gene: TRBV10-3
j_gene: TRBJ1-1
CDR3nt: TGTGCCATCAGTGGCCTAGGGACTGAAGCTTTCTTT
CDR3aa: CAISGLGTEAFF

len: 14
abundance: few
d_gene: NA
v_gene: TRBV30
j_gene: TRBJ1-4
CDR3nt: TGTGCCTGGAGAGGTACAGGGTTTGGTGAAAAACTGTTTTTT
CDR3aa: CAWRGTGFGEKLFF

len: 15
abundance: NA
d_gene: TRBD1
v_gene: TRBV7-9
j_gene: TRBJ2-2
CDR3nt: TGTGCCAGCAGCCCTTGGACAGGGAACACCGGGGAGCTGTTTTTT
CDR3aa: CASSPWTGNTGELFF

len: 14
abundance: NA
d_gene: NA
v_gene: TRBV18
j_gene: TRBJ2-5
CDR3nt: TGTGCCAGCTCACCACTTGTTTCCATGGAGACCCAGTACTTC
CDR3aa: CASSPLVSMETQYF

len: 16
abundance: NA
d_gene: NA
v_gene: TRBV19
j_gene: TRBJ1-5
CDR3nt: TGTGCCAGTAGCACCTATGGGGGGTTGAGCAATCAGCCCCAGCATTTT
CDR3aa: CASSTYGGLSNQPQHF

len: 16
abundance: NA
d_gene: NA
v_gene: TRBV9
j_gene: TRBJ2-1
CDR3nt: TGTGCCAGCAGCGTAGGTGTGGGGGGGCCGCGCAATGAGCAGTTCTTC
CDR3aa: CASSVGVGGPRNEQFF

len: 20
abundance: NA
d_gene: NA
v_gene: TRBV23-1
j_gene: TRBJ1-5
CDR3nt: TGCGCCAGCAGTCCGATCTCGACAGGAAAGAGATCTCGTAGCAATCAGCCCCAGCATTTT
CDR3aa: CASSPISTGKRSRSNQPQHF

len: 16
abundance: NA
d_gene: NA
v_gene: TRBV6-6
j_gene: TRBJ1-6
CDR3nt: TGTGCCAGCAGTTACTCGTCGGCAGGATATAATTCACCCCTCCACTTT
CDR3aa: CASSYSSAGYNSPLHF

len: 14
abundance: NA
d_gene: TRBD1
v_gene: TRBV2
j_gene: TRBJ1-5
CDR3nt: TGTGCCAGCGGGGACAGGGTGAAATATCAGCCCCAGCATTTT
CDR3aa: CASGDRVKYQPQHF

len: 13
abundance: NA
d_gene: NA
v_gene: TRBV6-5
j_gene: TRBJ1-6
CDR3nt: TGTGCCAGCAGTTATTATGGGAATTCACCCCTCCACTTT
CDR3aa: CASSYYGNSPLHF

len: 15
abundance: NA
d_gene: NA
v_gene: TRBV5-5
j_gene: TRBJ1-2
CDR3nt: TGTGCCAGCAGCTTGGTTCCAGGGTCCCCCGATGGCTACACCTTC
CDR3aa: CASSLVPGSPDGYTF

len: 12
abundance: NA
d_gene: NA
v_gene: TRBV5-4
j_gene: TRBJ2-3
CDR3nt: TGTGCCAGCAGCGTTTACATGGATACGCAGTATTTT
CDR3aa: CASSVYMDTQYF

len: 17
abundance: once
d_gene: TRBD2
v_gene: TRBV9
j_gene: TRBJ2-5
CDR3nt: TGTGCCAGCAGCTCGCCGGGACTAGCGGGGGGCAAAGAGACCCAGTACTTC
CDR3aa: CASSSPGLAGGKETQYF

len: 13
abundance: NA
d_gene: TRBD1
v_gene: TRBV5-1
j_gene: TRBJ1-2
CDR3nt: TGCGCCAGCAGCTTGGGGCAGGGGGGCGGCTACACCTTC
CDR3aa: CASSLGQGGGYTF

len: 14
abundance: NA
d_gene: NA
v_gene: TRBV13
j_gene: TRBJ1-2
CDR3nt: TGTGCCAGCAGCTTGCCTGGAGCGAACTATGGCTACACCTTC
CDR3aa: CASSLPGANYGYTF

len: 14
abundance: few
d_gene: NA
v_gene: TRBV6-5
j_gene: TRBJ2-7
CDR3nt: TGTGCCAGCAGTTACTCGATTTCGGGGACCGAGCAGTACTTC
CDR3aa: CASSYSISGTEQYF

len: 15
abundance: NA
d_gene: TRBD1
v_gene: TRBV28
j_gene: TRBJ1-5
CDR3nt: TGTGCCAGCAGTTCGGACAGGGGGTGGAATCAGCCCCAGCATTTT
CDR3aa: CASSSDRGWNQPQHF

len: 12
abundance: few
d_gene: NA
v_gene: TRBV9
j_gene: TRBJ1-6
CDR3nt: TGTGCCAGCAGCGTAGAGGGTCGGACCCTCCACTTT
CDR3aa: CASSVEGRTLHF

len: 8
abundance: NA
d_gene: NA
v_gene: TRBV20-1
j_gene: TRBJ1-2
CDR3nt: TGCAGTGCTACTAGCTACACCTTC
CDR3aa: CSATSYTF

len: 14
abundance: NA
d_gene: TRBD1
v_gene: TRBV29-1
j_gene: TRBJ1-2
CDR3nt: TGCAGCGTCACCTCTGGGACAGGGCCCCATGGCTACACCTTC
CDR3aa: CSVTSGTGPHGYTF

len: 14
abundance: NA
d_gene: NA
v_gene: TRBV5-1
j_gene: TRBJ2-5
CDR3nt: TGCGCCAGCAGCCCCGCGGCTGGGACCGAGACCCAGTACTTC
CDR3aa: CASSPAAGTETQYF

len: 15
abundance: once
d_gene: NA
v_gene: TRBV2
j_gene: TRBJ1-3
CDR3nt: TGTGCCAGCACCCCTGAATCTATCTCTGGAAACACCATATATTTT
CDR3aa: CASTPESISGNTIYF

len: 12
abundance: NA
d_gene: NA
v_gene: TRBV11-2
j_gene: TRBJ1-3
CDR3nt: TGTGCCAGCAGCCCGTTTAGAAACACCATATATTTT
CDR3aa: CASSPFRNTIYF

len: 15
abundance: NA
d_gene: NA
v_gene: TRBV19
j_gene: TRBJ2-2
CDR3nt: TGTGCCAGTAGTATTTTGGCGCGGGGCACCGGGGAGCTGTTTTTT
CDR3aa: CASSILARGTGELFF

len: 14
abundance: NA
d_gene: NA
v_gene: TRBV5-4
j_gene: TRBJ2-7
CDR3nt: TGTGCCAGCAGCGCCCGGGCGGGTAGCTACGAGCAGTACTTC
CDR3aa: CASSARAGSYEQYF

len: 11
abundance: NA
d_gene: NA
v_gene: TRBV2
j_gene: TRBJ2-7
CDR3nt: TGTGCCAGCAGCTCCCGGGGGTTGGTTTACTTC
CDR3aa: CASSSRGLVYF

len: 12
abundance: NA
d_gene: NA
v_gene: TRBV19
j_gene: TRBJ1-2
CDR3nt: TGTGTCACTGGGGAGGGTTACTATGGCTACACCTTC
CDR3aa: CVTGEGYYGYTF

len: 15
abundance: once
d_gene: NA
v_gene: TRBV6-6
j_gene: TRBJ1-5
CDR3nt: TGTGCCAGCAGTTATATCGGGGTTGGCAATCAGCCCCAGCATTTT
CDR3aa: CASSYIGVGNQPQHF